The rows below give T cell receptor beta chains drawn from one sample of a study of PD-L1 blockade in urothelial cancer. Sequencing was performed with immunoSEQ multiplex PCR; in TCRdb, only in-frame clones are kept and a portion is missing. The sample holds 35,000 to 50,000 clones; approximately 80% are singletons and the top ten take about 2.9%. The specimen comprised PBMCs, sampled around atezolizumab (anti-PD-L1) treatment. The origin of the receptors is an older man with urothelial cancer. Both conserved end residues are part of each CDR3. A D gene is named only where the DNA matches it firmly. Expanded clones are given a class, and other clones once, few, many or no size at all.

len,abundance,d_gene,j_gene,v_gene,CDR3aa,CDR3nt
16,NA,TRBD1,TRBJ2-3,TRBV27,CASSFKGTGGLDTQYF,TGTGCCAGCAGTTTCAAGGGAACAGGGGGATTAGATACGCAGTATTTT
14,NA,TRBD2,TRBJ2-7,TRBV19,CASSTSGSSYEQYF,TGTGCCAGTAGTACTAGCGGGAGCTCCTACGAGCAGTACTTC
15,NA,NA,TRBJ2-7,TRBV19,CASSQARGELGEQYF,TGTGCCAGTAGTCAAGCCAGGGGAGAACTTGGCGAGCAGTACTTC
14,few,TRBD1,TRBJ1-1,TRBV11-3,CASSTDRGGTEAFF,TGTGCCAGCAGCACAGACAGGGGAGGCACTGAAGCTTTCTTT
13,NA,NA,TRBJ1-1,TRBV7-2,CASSSELNTEAFF,TGTGCCAGCAGCTCTGAGCTGAACACTGAAGCTTTCTTT
15,NA,TRBD1,TRBJ1-4,TRBV5-5,CASSWGQTTNEKLFF,TGTGCCAGCAGCTGGGGACAGACAACTAATGAAAAACTGTTTTTT
19,NA,TRBD2,TRBJ2-5,TRBV9,CASSANRRTSGRNQETQYF,TGTGCCAGCAGCGCTAACCGAAGGACTAGCGGGAGGAACCAAGAGACCCAGTACTTC
14,once,TRBD2,TRBJ2-1,TRBV13,CASSLAGGYNEQFF,TGTGCCAGCAGTCTAGCGGGAGGCTACAATGAGCAGTTCTTC
15,once,NA,TRBJ1-5,TRBV28,CASSLGGAGNQPQHF,TGTGCCAGCAGTTTAGGGGGGGCAGGCAATCAGCCCCAGCATTTT
13,NA,NA,TRBJ1-1,TRBV27,CASSLSRNTEAFF,TGTGCCAGCAGTTTGTCCAGGAACACTGAAGCTTTCTTT
15,NA,TRBD2,TRBJ2-5,TRBV4-1,CASSQGGGWQETQYF,TGCGCCAGCAGCCAAGGGGGGGGGTGGCAAGAGACCCAGTACTTC
12,once,NA,TRBJ2-3,TRBV29-1,CSVRQTTDTQYF,TGCAGCGTAAGACAGACGACAGATACGCAGTATTTT
18,NA,NA,TRBJ2-7,TRBV7-2,CASSLTLNLDSNSYEQYF,TGTGCCAGCAGCTTGACATTAAACCTGGACAGCAACTCCTACGAGCAGTACTTC
13,once,TRBD2,TRBJ2-1,TRBV5-1,CASKEGGPSEQFF,TGCGCCAGTAAGGAGGGAGGGCCATCTGAGCAGTTCTTC
15,NA,NA,TRBJ1-6,TRBV14,CASSSRSPYNSPLHF,TGTGCCAGCAGCTCCCGGTCTCCCTATAATTCACCCCTCCACTTT
14,NA,NA,TRBJ2-5,TRBV5-1,CARGGSPYQETQYF,TGCGCCAGGGGGGGATCCCCGTACCAAGAGACCCAGTACTTC
13,NA,NA,TRBJ2-1,TRBV5-1,CASSQSSDNEQFF,TGCGCCAGCAGTCAATCCAGCGACAATGAGCAGTTCTTC
18,NA,TRBD2,TRBJ2-3,TRBV7-8,CASSLGRLGLAVSDTQYF,TGTGCCAGCAGCTTAGGACGATTGGGACTAGCGGTTTCAGATACGCAGTATTTT
13,NA,NA,TRBJ2-5,TRBV9,CASSPGGGETQYF,TGTGCCAGCAGCCCAGGGGGAGGAGAGACCCAGTACTTC
13,NA,NA,TRBJ2-5,TRBV5-4,CASSLDLLETQYF,TGTGCCAGCAGCTTAGACTTATTAGAGACCCAGTACTTC
13,NA,NA,TRBJ1-1,TRBV6-6,CASSLGRGGGAFF,TGTGCCAGCAGCCTTGGCAGGGGCGGGGGAGCTTTCTTT
17,NA,TRBD1,TRBJ2-1,TRBV28,CASSFQRTGGVYNEQFF,TGTGCCAGCAGTTTCCAGAGGACAGGTGGGGTCTACAATGAGCAGTTCTTC
15,NA,TRBD2,TRBJ2-2,TRBV6-1,CASSLAGRNTGELFF,TGTGCCAGCAGCCTAGCGGGTCGGAACACCGGGGAGCTGTTTTTT
14,NA,TRBD1,TRBJ2-1,TRBV11-3,CASSPWTGDNEQFF,TGTGCCAGCAGCCCGTGGACAGGGGACAATGAGCAGTTCTTC
16,NA,TRBD1,TRBJ2-3,TRBV5-4,CASSKGQTPSTDTQYF,TGTGCCAGCAGCAAGGGACAGACCCCTAGCACAGATACGCAGTATTTT
15,NA,NA,TRBJ2-2,TRBV4-2,CASSQDRTVVGELFF,TGTGCCAGCAGCCAAGATCGGACAGTCGTCGGGGAGCTGTTTTTT
16,NA,NA,TRBJ1-1,TRBV4-3,CASSQDWRLEGTEAFF,TGCGCCAGCAGCCAAGATTGGAGGCTCGAGGGTACTGAAGCTTTCTTT
14,once,TRBD1,TRBJ2-7,TRBV28,CASSSGQASYEQYF,TGTGCCAGCAGTTCTGGACAGGCCAGCTACGAGCAGTACTTC
16,NA,NA,TRBJ2-3,TRBV4-1,CASSRRTASSTDTQYF,TGCGCCAGCAGCCGAAGGACAGCGTCTAGCACAGATACGCAGTATTTT
16,NA,NA,TRBJ2-2,TRBV5-1,CASSAASAANTGELFF,TGCGCCAGCAGCGCCGCCTCAGCGGCAAACACCGGGGAGCTGTTTTTT
17,NA,NA,TRBJ1-5,TRBV30,CAWSVYSQLYSNQPQHF,TGTGCCTGGAGTGTATATTCACAGCTCTATAGCAATCAGCCCCAGCATTTT
17,NA,NA,TRBJ2-1,TRBV6-4,CASSEEEGVLYDNEQFF,TGTGCCAGCAGTGAAGAGGAGGGAGTCTTATATGACAATGAGCAGTTCTTC
12,NA,NA,TRBJ1-1,TRBV15,CATSSENEEAFF,TGTGCCACCAGCAGCGAAAACGAGGAGGCTTTCTTT
16,once,NA,TRBJ1-2,TRBV25-1,CASSEFSSSVGAGYTF,TGTGCCAGCAGTGAATTTAGTTCGTCGGTGGGGGCCGGCTACACCTTC
16,NA,TRBD2,TRBJ2-3,TRBV19,CASSDSGRDTHDTQYF,TGTGCCAGTAGTGATAGCGGGAGGGATACTCACGATACGCAGTATTTT
14,NA,TRBD2,TRBJ2-1,TRBV7-9,CASSLSSSGGEQFF,TGTGCCAGCAGCTTAAGTTCTAGCGGGGGGGAGCAGTTCTTC
15,NA,TRBD2,TRBJ2-7,TRBV7-2,CASSLAGRESYEQYF,TGTGCCAGCAGCTTAGCGGGGCGGGAGTCCTACGAGCAGTACTTC
12,NA,NA,TRBJ2-7,TRBV19,CASRSGDGEQYF,TGTGCCAGTAGGTCCGGAGATGGCGAGCAGTACTTC
15,NA,TRBD1,TRBJ2-2,TRBV9,CASSAGQGVAGELFF,TGTGCCAGCAGCGCCGGACAGGGAGTGGCCGGGGAGCTGTTTTTT
17,NA,TRBD1,TRBJ1-4,TRBV29-1,CSVVVDRVATFGEKLFF,TGCAGCGTTGTGGTGGACAGGGTCGCCACTTTCGGTGAAAAACTGTTTTTT
11,few,NA,TRBJ2-7,TRBV28,CASSRGIEQYF,TGTGCCAGCAGTCGGGGGATCGAGCAGTACTTC
13,NA,NA,TRBJ2-5,TRBV10-3,CAISVGVQETQYF,TGTGCCATCAGTGTTGGAGTACAAGAGACCCAGTACTTC
14,few,NA,TRBJ2-3,TRBV7-6,CASSFGQGTDTQYF,TGTGCCAGCAGCTTCGGACAAGGCACAGATACGCAGTATTTT
15,NA,TRBD2,TRBJ2-1,TRBV9,CASSAGLAVYNEQFF,TGTGCCAGCAGCGCAGGACTAGCGGTTTACAATGAGCAGTTCTTC
16,once,TRBD1,TRBJ1-1,TRBV4-2,CASSQFPGQQNTEAFF,TGTGCCAGCAGCCAATTCCCGGGACAGCAAAACACTGAAGCTTTCTTT
15,NA,NA,TRBJ1-2,TRBV18,CASSPRQAEMYGYTF,TGTGCCAGCTCACCACGACAGGCTGAAATGTATGGCTACACCTTC
17,NA,NA,TRBJ2-7,TRBV18,CASSPPSAPSGYYEQYF,TGTGCCAGCTCACCACCGTCCGCGCCTAGTGGGTACTACGAGCAGTACTTC
15,NA,TRBD1,TRBJ1-2,TRBV4-1,CASSQGGTGREGYTF,TGCGCCAGCAGCCAAGGCGGGACAGGAAGAGAGGGCTACACCTTC
13,NA,TRBD1,TRBJ2-2,TRBV2,CARGQGNTGELFF,TGTGCCAGAGGACAGGGTAACACCGGGGAGCTGTTTTTT
15,NA,TRBD2,TRBJ2-1,TRBV12-5,CASGLSSGPYNEQFF,TGTGCTAGTGGTCTTTCTAGCGGACCCTACAATGAGCAGTTCTTC